This passage covers 3 T cell receptor beta chains from one sample sequenced in a study of cytomegalovirus exposure and HLA in healthy donors. Both 60 Vbeta primers and 13 Jbeta primers went into the PCR. Produced via immunoSEQ multiplex PCR; TCRdb's table is partial and in-frame only. The data show some 150,000 clones, approximately 80% seen once. What was sequenced was PBMCs. The receptors derive from a woman in her twenties or thirties in good health and CMV-seropositive.

CDR3 sequence: CASGGTALNYGYTF. CDR3 bases: TGTGCTAGTGGGGGGACAGCGTTGAACTATGGCTACACCTTC. The chain links TRBV12-5 to TRBJ1-2, with 7 bases matching TRBD1. Trimming took 6 bases from V and 2 from J; bases not matched to a gene: 6. Germline CDR1 reads LGHNT; CDR2 reads FRNRAP. The CDR3 is 14 residues long.

The chain is built from TRBV6-6 and TRBJ2-7, with TRBD1 matching 9 bases. Germline assignment: CDR1 MNHNY and CDR2 SVGAGI (reference sequence). The CDR3 has 12 amino acids. V lost 11 bases, J lost 5 bases, and 7 bases stayed unmatched. CDR3 region: CASRTGVHEQYF. CDR3 nucleotide sequence: TGTGCCTCAAGGACAGGGGTACACGAGCAGTACTTC.

The genes are TRBV4-2 and TRBJ2-7; TRBD1 aligns across 10 bases. This CDR3 is built from 15 residues. V lost 5 bases, J lost 5 bases, and 9 bases stayed unmatched. Germline CDR1 is LGHNA and CDR2 is YNFKEQ. The CDR3 DNA follows: TGTGCCAGCAGCGTTAGACAGGGGGCGAAGAACGAGCAGTACTTC. It yields the protein CASSVRQGAKNEQYF.